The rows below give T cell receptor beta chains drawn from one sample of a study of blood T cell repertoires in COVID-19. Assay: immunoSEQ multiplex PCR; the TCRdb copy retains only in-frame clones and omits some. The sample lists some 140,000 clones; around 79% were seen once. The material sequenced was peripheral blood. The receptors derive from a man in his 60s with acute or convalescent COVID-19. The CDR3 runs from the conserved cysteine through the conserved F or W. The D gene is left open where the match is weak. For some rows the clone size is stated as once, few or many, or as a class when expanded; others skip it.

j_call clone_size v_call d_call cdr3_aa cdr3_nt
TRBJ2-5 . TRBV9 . CASSLRTAGRETQYF TGTGCCAGCAGCCTCCGGACAGCAGGGCGAGAGACCCAGTACTTC
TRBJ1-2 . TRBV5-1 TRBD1 CASTGTGAVYGYTF TGCGCCAGCACCGGGACAGGGGCCGTCTATGGCTACACCTTC
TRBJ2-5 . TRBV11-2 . CASSLDKAQGTGETQYF TGTGCCAGCAGCTTAGATAAGGCACAGGGGACTGGCGAGACCCAGTACTTC
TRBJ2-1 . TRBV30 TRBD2 CAWRITSGRPQEQFF TGTGCCTGGAGGATAACTAGCGGGAGGCCCCAGGAGCAGTTCTTC
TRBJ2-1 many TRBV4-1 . CASSRGGVNEQFF TGCGCCAGCAGCCGCGGAGGGGTGAATGAGCAGTTCTTC
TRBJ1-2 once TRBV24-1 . CATSPGGYGYTF TGTGCCACCAGTCCAGGTGGCTATGGCTACACCTTC
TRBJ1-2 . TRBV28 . CASSSRTGGYTF TGTGCCAGCAGTTCCAGAACGGGTGGCTACACCTTC
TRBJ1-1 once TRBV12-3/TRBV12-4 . CASRGGGVTEAFF TGTGCCAGCCGCGGGGGCGGGGTCACTGAAGCTTTCTTT
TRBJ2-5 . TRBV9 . CASSAGVEETQYF TGTGCCAGCAGCGCGGGGGTGGAAGAGACCCAGTACTTC
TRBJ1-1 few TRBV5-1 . CASSRVLTTEAFF TGCGCCAGCTCCAGGGTTTTAACGACTGAAGCTTTCTTT
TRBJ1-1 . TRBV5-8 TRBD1 CASSARGTGRTEAFF TGTGCCAGCAGCGCTCGCGGGACAGGGAGAACTGAAGCTTTCTTT
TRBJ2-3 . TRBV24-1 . CATRGAVVTDTQYF TGTGCCACCAGGGGGGCTGTAGTGACAGATACGCAGTATTTT
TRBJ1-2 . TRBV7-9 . CASSLAGAYGYTF TGTGCCAGCAGCTTAGCAGGGGCTTATGGCTACACCTTC
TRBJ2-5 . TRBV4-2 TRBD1 CASSQGDRGREETQYF TGTGCCAGCAGCCAAGGTGACAGGGGGCGGGAAGAGACCCAGTACTTC
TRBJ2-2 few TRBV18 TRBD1 CASSSGQGNTGELFF TGTGCCAGCTCGTCGGGACAGGGGAACACCGGGGAGCTGTTTTTT
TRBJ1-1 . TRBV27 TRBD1 CASRYRQGRLGTEAFF TGTGCCAGCAGGTACCGACAGGGGCGGTTGGGCACTGAAGCTTTCTTT
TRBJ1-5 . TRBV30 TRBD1 CAWSVNRGNSNQPQHF TGTGCCTGGAGTGTCAACAGGGGTAATAGCAATCAGCCCCAGCATTTT
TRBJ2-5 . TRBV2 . CASSRDTGETQYF TGTGCCAGCAGTCGGGACACGGGGGAGACCCAGTACTTC
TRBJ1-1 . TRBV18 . CASSPPRNMNTEAFF TGTGCCAGCTCACCACCGCGGAACATGAACACTGAAGCTTTCTTT
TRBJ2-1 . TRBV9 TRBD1 CASSVAGQGSQFF TGTGCCAGCAGCGTAGCGGGACAGGGATCACAGTTCTTC
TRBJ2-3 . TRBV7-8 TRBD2 CASSLVALAGTDTQYF TGTGCCAGCAGCTTAGTGGCCCTAGCGGGCACAGATACGCAGTATTTT
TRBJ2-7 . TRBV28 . CASSPRGAAKRYEQYF TGTGCCAGCAGTCCACGCGGCGCAGCGAAAAGGTACGAGCAGTACTTC